This T cell receptor (beta chain) stems from a study of blood T cell repertoires in COVID-19. Study-level background: Collection of acute and convalescent COVID-19 samples took place in the United States, Italy and Spain. T cells, B-cell-depleted T cells, or PBMCs supplied cDNA or gDNA.

This clone was picked up a small number of times. In the study's own analysis: Counts of nucleated cells, estimated from reference gene primer amplification, were obtained. The method was immunoSEQ multiplex PCR; TCRdb's version includes in-frame clones alone and lacks a portion of them. The V and J calls and the clone size are those of that table, but D and trimming were determined from the DNA. The sample lists around 180,000 clones; 88% were seen once. With V trimmed by 4 bases and J by 2 bases, 6 bases remained unmatched. Germline lookup yields CDR1 SGHDT and CDR2 YYEEEE. CDR3 size: 14 residues. The chain has TRBV5-6 and TRBJ2-7; 7 bases are shared with TRBD1. The source is a man aged 55-75 years with acute or convalescent COVID-19. Sequenced material: peripheral blood. In DNA form, the CDR3 reads TGTGCCAGCAGCGGCCCGCAGGGGGCCTACGAGCAGTACTTC. Residues: CASSGPQGAYEQYF.